Listed here are 32 T cell receptor beta chains from one sample, sequenced in a study of T cell responses to AZD1222 COVID-19 vaccine. Using immunoSEQ multiplex PCR, the repertoire was profiled, and TCRdb retains in-frame clones only, with some absent. The repertoire holds fewer than 200,000 clones, with around 90% as singletons. The material was peripheral blood, obtained on day 0 of AZD1222 vaccination. The receptors derive from an adult in good health.

The CDR3 sequence is CASSSSGDTEAFF. CDR3 nucleotide sequence: TGTGCCAGTTCCTCAAGCGGGGACACTGAAGCTTTCTTT. The chain combines TRBV5-5 with TRBJ1-1; no definite D call. CDR3 length: 13 amino acids. Looked up from germline, CDR1 is SGHKS and CDR2 is YYEKEE (reference sequence). The V gene lost 8 bases and the J gene lost 3 bases, with 14 bases spanning the gap.

This clone was counted only a few times. The chain has TRBV10-1 and TRBJ1-1; possible D gene TRBD1, 5 bases. Per germline, CDR1 WNHNN and CDR2 SYGVQD (reference sequence). The CDR3 spans 13 residues. V was clipped by 5 bases and J by 4 bases, with 11 bases between them. CDR3 bases: TGCGCCAGCAGTAGGGACCTGGGCACTGAAGCTTTCTTT. This codes for CASSRDLGTEAFF.

This clone was seen just once. The chain recombines TRBV6-5 with TRBJ1-2; 8 bases are shared with TRBD1. CDR1 is MNHEY and CDR2 is SVGAGI in the germline V gene. V was pared by 6 bases and J by 8 bases, with 8 bases of the junction left unmatched. The CDR3 contains 13 residues. This chain's CDR3 is CASRVQGARGYTF. The CDR3 DNA reads as TGTGCCAGCAGGGTCCAGGGGGCGCGGGGCTACACCTTC.

This chain links TRBV5-1 with TRBJ2-3; 11 bases align to TRBD2. The CDR3 sequence is 15 residues long. The V gene end was trimmed by 6 bases and the J gene end by 5 bases; junction bases not matched to a gene: 8. The germline gives CDR1 SGHRS, CDR2 YFSETQ. CDR3 region: CASKRVAGGQDTQYF. In DNA, the CDR3 is TGCGCCAGCAAGCGAGTAGCGGGAGGGCAAGATACGCAGTATTTT.

The V gene is TRBV7-9, the J gene TRBJ2-7; D is perhaps TRBD2 (5 bases). The germline CDR1 and CDR2 sequences are SEHNR and FQNEAQ (reference sequence). The CDR3 contains 14 residues. V dropped 5 bases and J dropped 0 bases, with 11 bases sitting between them. As DNA, the CDR3 is TGTGCCAGCAGCCGGACGGGAAACTCCTACGAGCAGTACTTC. Encoded protein: CASSRTGNSYEQYF.

The rearrangement links TRBV30 to TRBJ1-2; TRBD1 matches at 11 bases. Germline CDR1 is GTSNPN and CDR2 is SVGIG (reference sequence). J lost 7 bases, V lost 0 bases, and 10 bases had no gene match. The CDR3 runs to 16 residues. CDR3 bases: TGTGCCTGGAGTGTATTTGGCGGGACAGGGGGTTTTGGCTACACCTTC. As protein: CAWSVFGGTGGFGYTF.

This sequence joins TRBV10-1 and TRBJ1-6; D unclear. V dropped 0 bases and J dropped 3 bases, with 6 bases sitting between them. Germline values: CDR1 WNHNN, CDR2 SYGVQD (reference sequence). The CDR3 covers 15 residues. The CDR3 sequence is CASSESVFYNSPLHF. For the CDR3, the DNA is TGCGCCAGCAGTGAGTCCGTGTTCTATAATTCACCCCTCCACTTT.

The V call is TRBV30, the J call TRBJ1-2; no definite D call. The ends were cut back, 1 base at V and 8 bases at J, with 8 bases in the middle. There are 11 residues in the CDR3. Germline V CDR1 and CDR2: GTSNPN, SVGIG (reference sequence). The CDR3 coding sequence is TGTGCCTGGAGTGGGGATCGGGGCTACACCTTC. It specifies CAWSGDRGYTF.

This chain links TRBV6-5 with TRBJ2-7; the match to TRBD2 covers 7 bases. J was trimmed by 6 bases and V by 1 base; bases with no gene match: 0. The CDR3 is made up of 12 amino acids. Looked up from germline, CDR1 is MNHEY and CDR2 is SVGAGI. The CDR3 here is CASSYWGGEQYF. The CDR3 coding sequence is TGTGCCAGCAGTTACTGGGGGGGCGAGCAGTACTTC.

The rearrangement joins TRBV6-2 or TRBV6-3 to TRBJ2-7; the match to TRBD2 covers 14 bases. Germline V CDR1 and CDR2: MNHEY, SVGEGT. The J segment lost 0 bases and the V segment lost 3 bases, leaving 13 bases of the junction unmatched. The CDR3 runs to 20 residues. As DNA, the CDR3 is TGTGCCAGCAGTTATGATGTCCCTCGGACTAGCGGGAGGAACTCCTACGAGCAGTACTTC. Translating gives CASSYDVPRTSGRNSYEQYF.

The V and J genes are TRBV27 and TRBJ1-2, with D perhaps TRBD1 (5 bases). The CDR3 is 14 amino acids. The germline gives CDR1 MNHEY, CDR2 SMNVEV (reference sequence). V lost 3 bases and J lost 8, with 16 bases in between. The CDR3 region is CASSFVREREGYTF. The DNA of the CDR3 is TGTGCCAGCAGTTTCGTCAGGGAGAGAGAGGGCTACACCTTC.

In this sample, this clone turned up once. The rearrangement uses TRBV28 and TRBJ1-3; D not resolved. Trimming removed 8 bases at V and 1 base at J, with 15 bases between. CDR1 MDHEN and CDR2 SYDVKM come from the germline V gene. The length of the CDR3 is 15 residues. Here the CDR3 reads CASVSQVRSGNTIYF. CDR3 DNA: TGTGCCAGCGTTTCCCAGGTCCGTTCTGGAAACACCATATATTTT.

This clone showed up just once. The V call is TRBV24-1, the J call TRBJ2-1, with 11 bases aligning to TRBD1. Germline trimming cut 3 bases from V and 7 bases from J; bases unmatched to any gene: 7. Per the germline V gene, CDR1 is KGHDR and CDR2 is SFDVKD. This CDR3 is 16 amino acids long. The CDR3 loop is CATSDSWTGGLNEQFF. CDR3 coding DNA: TGTGCCACCAGTGATAGCTGGACAGGGGGCTTGAATGAGCAGTTCTTC.

A single count supports this clone. The chain is built from TRBV6-5 and TRBJ1-4, with D possibly matching TRBD1 (6 bases). Germline V lookup: CDR1 MNHEY, CDR2 SVGAGI. V lost 6 bases to trimming and J lost 4 bases, with 12 bases between them. The CDR3 sequence is 14 residues long. DNA of the CDR3: TGTGCCAGCAGGCACCAGGGGTTTAATGAAAAACTGTTTTTT. Amino acids: CASRHQGFNEKLFF.

The chain combines TRBV30 with TRBJ1-2; 9 nucleotides align to TRBD1. Germline V gene data show CDR1 as GTSNPN and CDR2 as SVGIG (reference sequence). CDR3 length: 14 amino acids. The V segment lost 3 bases and the J segment 4 bases; nucleotides outside the gene matches: 6. CDR3 sequence: CAWREKGQGYGYTF. CDR3 DNA sequence: TGTGCCTGGAGGGAGAAGGGACAGGGCTATGGCTACACCTTC.

This clone was detected once. The rearrangement links TRBV10-1 to TRBJ2-3, with unresolved D. CDR3 length equals 15 residues. The germline V gene encodes CDR1 WNHNN and CDR2 SYGVQD (reference sequence). Trimming cost V 0 bases and J 3 bases, with 10 bases left between them. Here the CDR3 DNA reads TGCGCCAGCAGTGAGTCCGGCCCTGGAACAGATACGCAGTATTTT. It translates to CASSESGPGTDTQYF.

The gene calls are TRBV29-1 and TRBJ1-2; the D gene is possibly TRBD1 (5 bases). The CDR3 has 16 amino acids. V dropped 2 bases and J dropped 4 bases, with 20 bases sitting between them. Per germline, CDR1 SQVTM and CDR2 ANQGSEA. The CDR3 region is CSVEFKGRGAFYGYTF. The CDR3 DNA reads TGCAGCGTTGAATTTAAGGGGAGAGGGGCCTTCTATGGCTACACCTTC.

This chain links TRBV7-9 with TRBJ1-6, with a weak D call TRBD1 (6 bases). Trimming cost V 5 bases and J 5 bases, with 10 bases left between them. Germline-derived CDR1 and CDR2 are SEHNR and FQNEAQ (reference sequence). The CDR3 consists of 14 residues. For the CDR3, the DNA is TGTGCCAGCAGCCTCGGACAGAATAATTCACCCCTCCACTTT. Its translation: CASSLGQNNSPLHF.

The V gene is TRBV6-1, the J gene TRBJ1-2; possible D gene TRBD1, 6 bases. V was pared by 4 bases and J by 0 bases, with 9 bases between. CDR3 length: 14 residues. Germline assignment: CDR1 MNHNS and CDR2 SASEGT. The CDR3 loop reads CASSGNRANYGYTF. The CDR3 nucleotides read TGTGCCAGCAGTGGAAACAGGGCTAACTATGGCTACACCTTC.

The rearrangement joins TRBV12-3 or TRBV12-4 to TRBJ2-7; 7 bases align to TRBD1. Trimming at V came to 3 bases and at J to 5 bases, leaving 4 bases not matched to a gene. The CDR3 covers 13 residues. CDR3 coding DNA: TGTGCCAGCAGTTTCGACAGGGCGAACGAGCAGTACTTC. Translation gives CASSFDRANEQYF.

This chain connects TRBV7-2 to TRBJ1-6, with D unresolved. The CDR3 extends over 12 amino acids. Germline V lookup: CDR1 SGHTA, CDR2 FQGNSA. Trimming shortened V by 9 bases and J by 9 bases, and 12 bases separated the two germline ends. In DNA form, the CDR3 reads TGTGCCAGTGGGAGGGAGGTTTCACCCCTCCACTTT. This codes for CASGREVSPLHF.

This chain uses TRBV9 with TRBJ1-2, with TRBD1 as a possible D gene (6 bases). The V end was cut by 1 base, the J end by 8 bases, with 18 bases between. CDR1 SGDLS and CDR2 YYNGEE come from the germline V gene. The CDR3 is made up of 15 amino acids. The CDR3 coding sequence is TGTGCCAGCAGCGTAATGGGGGCGGGGTTCCAGGGCTACACCTTC. Its protein product is CASSVMGAGFQGYTF.

The gene calls are TRBV6-5 and TRBJ1-1, with D hard to call. In germline, CDR1 is MNHEY, CDR2 SVGAGI. Deletions cut 8 bases from V and 11 bases from J, with 24 bases between. This CDR3 is built from 14 residues. The CDR3 DNA sequence: TGTGCCAGCTCGGCTCAAGGGAGCGGGAGCAGGGCTTTCTTT. Amino acids: CASSAQGSGSRAFF.

The V call is TRBV5-1, the J call TRBJ1-1, with a weak D call TRBD1 (6 bases). Germline-derived CDR1 and CDR2 are SGHRS and YFSETQ. V was clipped by 4 bases and J by 0 bases, with 16 bases between them. The CDR3 is 16 residues long. In DNA form, the CDR3 reads TGCGCCAGCAGCCTTAGTACCGGGACACTGAACACTGAAGCTTTCTTT. This gives the protein CASSLSTGTLNTEAFF.

V and J are TRBV11-2 and TRBJ1-2; D unresolved. V lost 4 bases, J lost 4 bases, and 7 bases lay in between. There are 12 residues in the CDR3. The V gene's germline CDR1 is SGHAT and CDR2 FQNNGV. CDR3 sequence reads: CASSSRIYGYTF. DNA of the CDR3: TGTGCCAGCAGCTCCCGGATCTATGGCTACACCTTC.

The chain combines TRBV9 with TRBJ1-2; D gene uncertain. This CDR3 has 10 amino acids. The germline V and J ends were trimmed by 3 bases and 5 bases, with 2 bases remaining between them. The germline V gene encodes CDR1 SGDLS and CDR2 YYNGEE. The CDR3 DNA is TGTGCCAGCAGCGCGTATGGCTACACCTTC. Protein sequence: CASSAYGYTF.

The chain combines TRBV5-4 with TRBJ1-2, with TRBD1 matching 7 bases. The length of the CDR3 is 13 residues. CDR1 and CDR2 from the germline V gene are SGHNT and YYREEE (reference sequence). V shed 4 bases, J shed 4 bases, and the junction held 4 bases outside the gene matches. CDR3 DNA sequence: TGTGCCAGCAGCCCAGGACAGGCCTATGGCTACACCTTC. It codes for CASSPGQAYGYTF.

The chain recombines TRBV19 with TRBJ2-2; 13 bases align to TRBD2. The CDR3 contains 17 residues. Germline CDR1 LNHDA, CDR2 SQIVND (reference sequence). V lost 3 bases to trimming and J lost 3 bases; unmatched junction nucleotides: 4. The CDR3 DNA is TGTGCCAGTAGTATTTCGACTAGCGGGAGGTACACCGGGGAGCTGTTTTTT. The encoded protein is CASSISTSGRYTGELFF.

V and J are TRBV5-6 and TRBJ2-3, with D uncertain. The CDR3 length is 13 residues. V was pared by 0 bases and J by 3 bases, with 5 bases between. CDR1 SGHDT and CDR2 YYEEEE come from the germline V gene. The DNA of the CDR3 is TGTGCCAGCAGCTTGGCCAGGACAGATACGCAGTATTTT. It codes for CASSLARTDTQYF.

The chain couples TRBV5-1 to TRBJ2-2; 13 nucleotides line up with TRBD2. The V gene's germline CDR1 is SGHRS and CDR2 YFSETQ. V gave up 5 bases and J gave up 3 bases; unmatched junction bases: 10. CDR3 length equals 18 residues. CDR3 DNA sequence: TGCGCCAGCAGAGTTGGACTAGCGGGAGCGAAGGACACCGGGGAGCTGTTTTTT. Translation gives CASRVGLAGAKDTGELFF.

The chain uses TRBV18 and TRBJ2-1; 7 positions agree with TRBD1. The CDR3 is 13 residues long. Germline V gene sequence: CDR1 KGHSH, CDR2 LQKENI. The J segment lost 8 bases and the V segment lost 4 bases, leaving 5 bases of the junction unmatched. Written as DNA, the CDR3 is TGTGCCAGCTCACGGGACAGTCTTTATGAGCAGTTCTTC. Its translation is CASSRDSLYEQFF.

This chain connects TRBV19 to TRBJ2-1, with 8 bases identical to TRBD2. The length of the CDR3 is 18 residues. The junction had 18 bases not matched to a gene; V was cut back by 7 bases and J by 4 bases. Per the germline V gene, CDR1 is LNHDA and CDR2 is SQIVND (reference sequence). In DNA, the CDR3 is TGTGCCAGTATCCAAGCCGGGGGACTAGGTTTCCTATACAATGAGCAGTTCTTC. It specifies CASIQAGGLGFLYNEQFF.